One sample yielded the 2 T cell receptor beta chains listed below, sequenced in a study of shared clonotypes between healthy human individuals. Data came from immunoSEQ multiplex PCR; TCRdb stores just in-frame clones and leaves some out. The table shows about 1.5 million clones, with around 98% occurring only once. The sample was naive CD4+ T cells sorted from blood. As for subset: CD45RA+ positively selected. The receptors here all came from a man younger than 45 in good health.

V gene TRBV11-3 combines with J gene TRBJ1-1, with 9 bases lining up with TRBD1. This CDR3 is 14 amino acids long. Unmatched junction bases numbered 2, after V lost 5 bases and J lost 1 base. Germline values: CDR1 SGHNT, CDR2 YENEEA. CDR3 DNA: TGTGCCAGCAGCCGGACAGGGGAGAACACTGAAGCTTTCTTT. It is translated as CASSRTGENTEAFF.

V is TRBV30 and J is TRBJ1-5; no definite D call. The CDR3 has 15 residues. The germline V and J ends were trimmed by 0 bases and 5 bases, with 14 bases remaining between them. The germline V gene has CDR1 GTSNPN and CDR2 SVGIG (reference sequence). The CDR3 nucleotides read TGTGCCTGGAGTGTCGCGACACCGGGCTATCAGCCCCAGCATTTT. Its translation is CAWSVATPGYQPQHF.